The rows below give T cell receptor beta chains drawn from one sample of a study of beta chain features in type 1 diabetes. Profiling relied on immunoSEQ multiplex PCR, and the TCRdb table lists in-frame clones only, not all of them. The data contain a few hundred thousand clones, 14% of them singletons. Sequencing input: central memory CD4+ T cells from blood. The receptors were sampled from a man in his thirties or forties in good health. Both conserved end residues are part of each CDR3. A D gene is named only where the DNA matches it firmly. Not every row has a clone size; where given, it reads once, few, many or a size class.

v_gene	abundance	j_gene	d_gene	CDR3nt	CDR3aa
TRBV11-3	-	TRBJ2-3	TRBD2	TGTGCCAGCAGCCCGAGGCCTAGCGGTTTGAGCACAGATACGCAGTATTTT	CASSPRPSGLSTDTQYF
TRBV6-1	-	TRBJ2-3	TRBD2	TGTGCCAGCAGTGAACGGGAATCTAGCGGTTACACAGATACGCAGTATTTT	CASSERESSGYTDTQYF
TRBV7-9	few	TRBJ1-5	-	TGTGCCAGCAGCCCAGATCGGGGGTATAGCAATCAGCCCCAGCATTTT	CASSPDRGYSNQPQHF
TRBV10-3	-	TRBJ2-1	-	TGTGCCATCAGTGCATCCGGGACCTCCTACAATGAGCAGTTCTTC	CAISASGTSYNEQFF
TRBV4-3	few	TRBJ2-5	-	TGCGCCAGCAGCCAAGATTTGGGTAGCGGACAAGAGACCCAGTACTTC	CASSQDLGSGQETQYF
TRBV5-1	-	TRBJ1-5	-	TGCGCCAGCAGAAGGGAAAGGGATCAGCCCCAGCATTTT	CASRRERDQPQHF
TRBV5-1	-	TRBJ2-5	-	TGCGCCAGCAGCTCCCAGGGAAGGGGTATGGAGACCCAGTACTTC	CASSSQGRGMETQYF
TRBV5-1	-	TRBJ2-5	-	TGCGCCAGCAGCAGAGGGGGGGAGGAGACCCAGTACTTC	CASSRGGEETQYF
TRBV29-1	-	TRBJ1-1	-	TGCAGCGTTGCAGAAAGCACTGAAGCTTTCTTT	CSVAESTEAFF
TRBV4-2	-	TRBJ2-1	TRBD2	TGTGCCAGCTCCCGAGCGGGAGTAGAAAATGAGCAGTTCTTC	CASSRAGVENEQFF
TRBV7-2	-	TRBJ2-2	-	TGTGCCAGCAGCTCGGGAGGGGAGCTGTTTTTT	CASSSGGELFF
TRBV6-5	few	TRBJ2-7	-	TGTGCCAGCAGTCTACTGGGAGACGCCGTAGGAGAGCAGTACTTC	CASSLLGDAVGEQYF
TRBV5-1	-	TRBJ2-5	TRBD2	TGCGCCAGCAGCTTGGGCGATCTAGCGGGGGCCAATAGGATTCAAGAGACCCAGTACTTC	CASSLGDLAGANRIQETQYF
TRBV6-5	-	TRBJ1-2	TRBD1	TGTGCCAGCAGATTGACAGGGGACTATGGCTACACCTTC	CASRLTGDYGYTF
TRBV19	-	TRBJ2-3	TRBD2	TGTGCCAGTCGACCTCTCCGACTAGCGGGGAAAAGCACAGATACGCAGTATTTT	CASRPLRLAGKSTDTQYF
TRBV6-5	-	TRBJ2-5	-	TGTGCCAGCAAATCCAGGGGGGGTGGGCAAGAGACCCAGTACTTC	CASKSRGGGQETQYF
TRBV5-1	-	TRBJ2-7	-	TGCGCCAGCAGCGGAACAGGGTTCGAGCAGTACTTC	CASSGTGFEQYF
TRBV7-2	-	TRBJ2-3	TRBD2	TGTGCCAGCAGCTTAGGTAGCGGGGGGGCCCGCACAGATACGCAGTATTTT	CASSLGSGGARTDTQYF
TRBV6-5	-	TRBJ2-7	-	TGTGCCAGCAGTGTTGAGTCCTACGAGCAGTACTTC	CASSVESYEQYF
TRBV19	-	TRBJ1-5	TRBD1	TGTGCCAGTAACCCAGACAGGGGTCATCAGCCCCAGCATTTT	CASNPDRGHQPQHF
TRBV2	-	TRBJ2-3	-	TGTGCCAGCAGTACCGGGACGCTAGACACAGATACGCAGTATTTT	CASSTGTLDTDTQYF
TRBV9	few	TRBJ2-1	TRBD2	TGTGCCAGCAGCCAGACAGGGACTAGCGGTTACAATGAGCAGTTCTTC	CASSQTGTSGYNEQFF
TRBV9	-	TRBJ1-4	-	TGTGCCAGCCAGAGGACAACTAATGAAAAACTGTTTTTT	CASQRTTNEKLFF
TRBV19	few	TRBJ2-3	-	TGTGCCAGTAGTATGGGGAGATATACGCAGTATTTT	CASSMGRYTQYF
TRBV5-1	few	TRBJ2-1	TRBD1	TGCGCCAGCAGCTTGAGACCGGGACAGGGGAGGAATGAGCAGTTCTTC	CASSLRPGQGRNEQFF
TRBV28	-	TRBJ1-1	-	TGTGCCAGCAGTTTATTCAGGGGAAGAACTGAAGCTTTCTTT	CASSLFRGRTEAFF
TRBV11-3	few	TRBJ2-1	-	TGTGCCAGCAGCTTTGAATACAATGAGCAGTTCTTC	CASSFEYNEQFF
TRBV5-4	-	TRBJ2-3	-	TGTGCCAGCAGGCGACAGGCGCTTAGCACAGATACGCAGTATTTT	CASRRQALSTDTQYF
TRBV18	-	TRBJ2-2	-	TGTGCCAGCTCTCCACCCGTCTCGGGGACCGGGGAGCTGTTTTTT	CASSPPVSGTGELFF
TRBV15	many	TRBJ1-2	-	TGTGCCACCAGCGGAGACTTCGCGAGATCTTATGGCTACACCTTC	CATSGDFARSYGYTF
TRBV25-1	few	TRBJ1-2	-	TGTGCCGCTGCTCGCGGGATAGGGTATGGCTACACCTTC	CAAARGIGYGYTF
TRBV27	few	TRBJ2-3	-	TGTGCCAGCAGTATCCGCGTAGGCGATACGCAGTATTTT	CASSIRVGDTQYF
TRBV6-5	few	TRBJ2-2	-	TGTGCCGTATGGGCCGGGGAGCTGTTTTTT	CAVWAGELFF
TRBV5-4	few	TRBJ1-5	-	TGTGCCAGCAGCTTGGGTGGGAGGCAGCCCCAGCATTTT	CASSLGGRQPQHF
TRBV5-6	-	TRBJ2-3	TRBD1	TGTGCCAGCAGCACCAACGTTGCCCCAGGGACAGGCACAGATACGCAGTATTTT	CASSTNVAPGTGTDTQYF
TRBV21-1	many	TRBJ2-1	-	TGTGCCAGCAGCAAAGAGTTGCCAGGGCCATCCTACAATGAGCAGTTCTTC	CASSKELPGPSYNEQFF
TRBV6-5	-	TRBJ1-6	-	TGTGCCAGCAGTTACTCGAGGCGGGGTTCACCCCTCCACTTT	CASSYSRRGSPLHF
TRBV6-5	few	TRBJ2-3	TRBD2	TGTGCCAGCCATCTAGCGGGAAGGGGAGATACGCAGTATTTT	CASHLAGRGDTQYF
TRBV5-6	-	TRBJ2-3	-	TGTGCCAGCAACTTGGTGGTGTCCACAGATACGCAGTATTTT	CASNLVVSTDTQYF
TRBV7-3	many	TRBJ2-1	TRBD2	TGTGCCAGCAGCTTGACAACGACTAGCGGAACCTACAATGAGCAGTTCTTC	CASSLTTTSGTYNEQFF
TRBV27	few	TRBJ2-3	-	TGTGCCAGCAGTTTAAGGCACGGAGATACGCAGTATTTT	CASSLRHGDTQYF
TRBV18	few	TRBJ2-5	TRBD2	TGTGCCAGCGCGAGCCTAATAGCGGGCCAAGAGACCCAGTACTTC	CASASLIAGQETQYF
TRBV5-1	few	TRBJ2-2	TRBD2	TGCGCCAGCAGCCCCCGACTAGCGGGAGATTCCGGGGAGCTGTTTTTT	CASSPRLAGDSGELFF
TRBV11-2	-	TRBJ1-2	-	TGTGCCAGCAGCCCAAACCAACAGGGAACCTATGGCTACACCTTC	CASSPNQQGTYGYTF
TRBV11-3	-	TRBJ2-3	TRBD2	TGTGCCAGCAGCTTAGTAGCGGGGACCACAGATACGCAGTATTTT	CASSLVAGTTDTQYF
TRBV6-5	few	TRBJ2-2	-	TGTGCCAGCAGATTAGTGGGACAGAACACCGGGGAGCTGTTTTTT	CASRLVGQNTGELFF
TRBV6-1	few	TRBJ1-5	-	TGTGCCAGCAGTGAAGGGACCCATCAGCCCCAGCATTTT	CASSEGTHQPQHF
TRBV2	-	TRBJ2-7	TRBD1	TGTGCCAGCAGTGGACAGGGAACTAAAGCCTACGAGCAGTACTTC	CASSGQGTKAYEQYF
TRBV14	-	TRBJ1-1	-	TGTGCCAGCAGCCGATATGGCGCGGGTGCTGAAGCTTTCTTT	CASSRYGAGAEAFF
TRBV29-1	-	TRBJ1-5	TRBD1	TGCAGCGTACGACAGGGAGAACAGCCCCAGCATTTT	CSVRQGEQPQHF
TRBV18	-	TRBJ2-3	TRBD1	TGTGCCAGCTCACCGGACAGGGCGTCAGATACGCAGTATTTT	CASSPDRASDTQYF
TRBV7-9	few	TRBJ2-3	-	TGTGCCAGCGAGATTGGACTCGACGGCACAGATACGCAGTATTTT	CASEIGLDGTDTQYF
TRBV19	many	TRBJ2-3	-	TGTGCCAGTAGTCCGCGGGAAGGACCCACAGATACGCAGTATTTT	CASSPREGPTDTQYF
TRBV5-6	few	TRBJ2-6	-	TGTGCCAGCAGCTTGTTAGTCGGGGACGGGAGCTCTGGGGCCAACGTCCTGACTTTC	CASSLLVGDGSSGANVLTF